This TCR beta chain was observed in a study of neurological immune-mediated disorders. This clonotype was recorded at least ten times. Its target is not known. Overall study results and limits: The study found the most TCR clonal expansion in HTLV-1-associated myelopathy and the least in multiple sclerosis, below healthy controls.

The cDNA was generated through 5'RACE incorporating 10-nucleotide random UMIs. TCRdb recomputed calls from the 5' RACE reads with MiXCR, one row per CDR3 protein. This table holds roughly 62,000 distinct CDR3 sequences, roughly 2.5% found once. V lost 5 bases and J 7 bases, leaving 11 bases between the germline ends. Germline V CDR1 and CDR2: SGHDN, FVKESK. CDR3 length equals 13 residues. Sequences were obtained from PBMCs. This TCR derives from a man aged 45 to 65 with multiple sclerosis. The chain recombines TRBV14 with TRBJ2-2; D remains unclear. CDR3 sequence: CASSGRRIGELFF. The CDR3 region has the DNA TGTGCCAGCAGCGGTCGGAGAATCGGGGAGCTGTTTTTT.